Listed below are T cell receptor beta chains from one sample, sequenced in a study of blood T cell repertoires in COVID-19. Produced via immunoSEQ multiplex PCR; TCRdb's table is partial and in-frame only. The data contain roughly 360,000 clones, approximately 90% of them seen just once; the ten biggest clones take up more than 0.9%. The sequenced sample was PBMCs or T cells enriched from blood (not recorded which). The receptors here all came from a young woman with acute COVID-19. The CDR3 runs from the conserved cysteine through the conserved F or W. The D gene is left open where the match is weak. Not every row has a clone size; where given, it reads once, few, many or a size class.

V gene	clone size	J gene	D gene	CDR3 DNA	CDR3 protein
TRBV7-2	-	TRBJ1-2	TRBD1	TGTGCCAGCAGCTTCGGACAGGGGGAGTATGGCTACACCTTC	CASSFGQGEYGYTF
TRBV7-2	-	TRBJ2-1	-	TGTGCCAGCAGCTTAACTTCGAGGGACTCCTACAATGAGCAGTTCTTC	CASSLTSRDSYNEQFF
TRBV5-4	-	TRBJ2-1	TRBD1	TGTGCCAGCAGCATTGACCCGGGACAGTACAATGAGCAGTTCTTC	CASSIDPGQYNEQFF
TRBV27	once	TRBJ1-3	TRBD1	TGTGCCAGCAGTACCCGACAGGGGGAATCTGGAAACACCATATATTTT	CASSTRQGESGNTIYF
TRBV9	-	TRBJ1-1	-	TGTGCCAGCAGCGGTAAACAGGGTAGGAACACTGAAGCTTTCTTT	CASSGKQGRNTEAFF
TRBV3-1/TRBV3-2	-	TRBJ1-1	-	TGTGCCAGCAGCCAAACCTCAGGTAAGAACACTGAAGCTTTCTTT	CASSQTSGKNTEAFF
TRBV9	-	TRBJ1-1	TRBD1	TGTGCCAGCAGCGTAATTGTCGGGACAGGCGCTTTCTTT	CASSVIVGTGAFF
TRBV3-1/TRBV3-2	-	TRBJ1-3	TRBD1	TGTGCCAGCAGCCAACCGACAGGGGGTTGGCTGAACACCATATATTTT	CASSQPTGGWLNTIYF
TRBV7-9	once	TRBJ2-1	TRBD1	TGTGCCAGCAGCACCGGGACAGGGTTCAATGAGCAGTTCTTC	CASSTGTGFNEQFF
TRBV7-9	-	TRBJ2-3	-	TGTGCCAGCAGCTACGACCAGGGGAGGGGTGCAGATACGCAGTATTTT	CASSYDQGRGADTQYF
TRBV12-5	-	TRBJ2-7	-	TGTGCTAGTGGTCTCCCTCTGTTCGAGCAGTACTTC	CASGLPLFEQYF
TRBV3-1/TRBV3-2	once	TRBJ2-7	TRBD1	TGTGCCAGCAGCGTAGGGGGCGGCTACGAGCAGTACTTC	CASSVGGGYEQYF
TRBV10-1	few	TRBJ2-1	TRBD2	TGCGCCAGCAGTCAAAGAGGTAGCGGGGACATCAATGAGCAGTTCTTC	CASSQRGSGDINEQFF
TRBV2	-	TRBJ2-7	-	TGTGCCAGCAGAGCTCCGATGGGAGTAGGATCAAACGAGCAGTACTTC	CASRAPMGVGSNEQYF
TRBV24-1	-	TRBJ2-1	-	TGTGCCACCAGTGATTGGGGGGAGAATGAGCAGTTCTTC	CATSDWGENEQFF
TRBV5-4	-	TRBJ2-1	TRBD1	TGTGCCAGCAGCTCGCCGGGACAGGGGGTCAATGAGCAGTTCTTC	CASSSPGQGVNEQFF
TRBV3-1/TRBV3-2	-	TRBJ2-7	-	TGTGCCAGCAGCCAAGGGGCCAGACCGCTTGAGCAGTACTTC	CASSQGARPLEQYF
TRBV9	-	TRBJ2-3	TRBD2	TGTGCCAGCAGCGTAGGTGACGGGGGGGCGAAAGATACGCAGTATTTT	CASSVGDGGAKDTQYF
TRBV3-1/TRBV3-2	few	TRBJ1-1	-	TGTGCCAGCAGTTCAACACGAAACACTGAAGCTTTCTTT	CASSSTRNTEAFF
TRBV10-3	-	TRBJ2-1	TRBD2	TGTGCCACCACGGGCGGGGGGCTTCACAATGAGCAGTTCTTC	CATTGGGLHNEQFF
TRBV6-5	once	TRBJ2-5	TRBD1	TGTGCCAGCACTAGGGACAGTCAAGAGACCCAGTACTTC	CASTRDSQETQYF
TRBV7-2	-	TRBJ1-5	-	TGTGCCAGCAGCCCCATTTCGGGGAATCAGCCCCAGCATTTT	CASSPISGNQPQHF
TRBV18	-	TRBJ2-1	TRBD2	TGTGCCAGCTCACCAAAACTTGGACTAGCGGGGGCGGGGTTCGGTGAGCAGTTCTTC	CASSPKLGLAGAGFGEQFF
TRBV11-2	-	TRBJ2-3	TRBD2	TGTGCCAGCAGCTGGACTAGCGGGGGGGATACGCAGTATTTT	CASSWTSGGDTQYF
TRBV11-3	-	TRBJ2-1	-	TGTGCCAGCAGCTCTAGGGGGAATGAGCAGTTCTTC	CASSSRGNEQFF